A single sample is the source of the 26 T cell receptor beta chains below, sequenced in a study of blood T cell repertoires in COVID-19 (TCRdb year 2020). Library creation used the immunoSEQ multiplex PCR assay. TCRdb limited this immuneACCESS table to in-frame rearrangements with V and J called. A share of clones is missing; checked studies link under half to unresolved V genes, and the rest is unexplained. The sample yields about 230,000 clones; about nine tenths were counted once. The biggest ten clones account for about 9.9% of the sample. Sequencing was done on a sample of peripheral blood. The receptors derive from a man aged 45-65 years with COVID-19, enrolled during active disease.

This chain connects TRBV5-1 to TRBJ1-5; possibly TRBD1 for D (5 bases). Per the germline V gene, CDR1 is SGHRS and CDR2 is YFSETQ. With 0 bases removed from V and 6 bases from J, the gap between germline ends came to 22 bases. The CDR3 spans 18 residues. The CDR3 DNA reads TGCGCCAGCAGCTTGGTCCCTTTGGGGGGGAGCGGGAGTCAGCCCCAGCATTTT. Translating it yields CASSLVPLGGSGSQPQHF.

The chain carries TRBV18 and TRBJ1-4; TRBD1 matches 9 bases. This CDR3 region has 15 residues. Trimming at V came to 5 bases and at J to 5 bases, leaving 6 bases not matched to a gene. Germline assignment: CDR1 KGHSH and CDR2 LQKENI. The CDR3 loop reads CASSSTGTGNEKLFF. Here the CDR3 DNA reads TGTGCCAGCTCATCCACCGGGACAGGGAATGAAAAACTGTTTTTT.

On this clone: Within the sample, other DNA sequences also encode this same CDR3. The V and J genes are TRBV9 and TRBJ2-2; D is perhaps TRBD2 (6 bases). The CDR3 covers 15 residues. Germline V lookup: CDR1 SGDLS, CDR2 YYNGEE. The ends were cut back, 0 bases at V and 0 bases at J, with 6 bases in the middle. The CDR3 protein is CASSVAGANTGELFF. As DNA, the CDR3 is TGTGCCAGCAGCGTAGCGGGAGCGAACACCGGGGAGCTGTTTTTT.

This chain uses TRBV27 with TRBJ1-2, with D perhaps matching TRBD1 (6 bases). This CDR3 has 13 amino acids. CDR1 is MNHEY, CDR2 SMNVEV, per germline (reference sequence). The V and J ends lost 1 base and 6 bases respectively, with 9 bases between them. The CDR3 nucleotides read TGTGCCAGCAGTTTATGGTCAGGGGATGGCTACACCTTC. Its protein is CASSLWSGDGYTF.

J is TRBJ1-4 and V is TRBV15; 8 bases are shared with TRBD1. Germline V lookup: CDR1 LNHNV, CDR2 YYDKDF (reference sequence). V lost 4 bases, J lost 2 bases, and 6 bases stayed unmatched. CDR3 length: 16 amino acids. CDR3 in amino acids: CATSIGQGQTNEKLFF. CDR3 DNA: TGTGCCACCAGCATAGGACAGGGACAGACTAATGAAAAACTGTTTTTT.

The genes are TRBV9 and TRBJ1-3; a weak D match, TRBD1 (6 bases). The germline gives CDR1 SGDLS, CDR2 YYNGEE. V was cut by 4 bases and J by 0 bases, with 11 bases left in between. The length of the CDR3 is 15 residues. The CDR3 loop is CASSPGGHSGNTIYF. For the CDR3, the DNA is TGTGCCAGCAGCCCCGGGGGGCACTCTGGAAACACCATATATTTT.

The chain recombines TRBV13 with TRBJ2-2; 10 nucleotides match TRBD2. Germline V CDR1 and CDR2: PRHDT, FYEKMQ (reference sequence). V shed 5 bases, J shed 6 bases, and the junction held 12 bases outside the gene matches. The CDR3 runs to 17 residues. The CDR3 region is CASSRTLLAGSPGELFF. CDR3 nucleotides: TGTGCCAGCAGCCGCACTCTACTAGCGGGGTCCCCCGGGGAGCTGTTTTTT.

This chain connects TRBV12-3 or TRBV12-4 to TRBJ1-2, with TRBD1 identical over 7 bases. J was trimmed by 6 bases and V by 7 bases; bases with no gene match: 8. There are 13 residues in the CDR3. CDR3 amino acids: CASTTRGINGYTF. In DNA form, the CDR3 reads TGTGCCAGCACCACCAGGGGGATCAATGGCTACACCTTC.

This sequence joins TRBV3-1 (or the pseudogene TRBV3-2) and TRBJ1-2; TRBD1 might be the D (5 bases). Per the germline V gene, CDR1 is LGHDT and CDR2 is YNNKEL (reference sequence). The CDR3 is made up of 16 amino acids. V was trimmed by 0 bases and J by 4 bases, leaving 15 bases between them. This chain's CDR3 is CASSQDLRVPSYGYTF. In nucleotides, the CDR3 is TGTGCCAGCAGCCAAGATCTCAGGGTTCCCTCCTATGGCTACACCTTC.

V is TRBV27 and J is TRBJ1-2, with D hard to call. CDR1 and CDR2 from the germline V gene are MNHEY and SMNVEV (reference sequence). The CDR3 is made up of 16 amino acids. V gave up 5 bases and J gave up 4 bases, with 20 bases separating them. The CDR3 nucleotides are TGTGCCAGCAGTCTGGATCGAGGCGAGGGAAGCTATGGCTACACCTTC. It specifies CASSLDRGEGSYGYTF.

This clone came up once. The rearrangement uses TRBV15 and TRBJ1-5; no firm D call. In germline, CDR1 is LNHNV, CDR2 YYDKDF (reference sequence). The CDR3 covers 15 residues. V lost 3 bases and J lost 3, with 12 bases in between. This CDR3 is CATSSVAQHNQPQHF. CDR3 coding DNA: TGTGCCACCAGCAGCGTGGCACAACACAATCAGCCCCAGCATTTT.

The gene calls are TRBV6-2 or TRBV6-3 and TRBJ1-5; a possible D gene is TRBD1 (6 bases). The CDR3 has 14 amino acids. Germline V gives CDR1 MNHEY, CDR2 SVGEGT. V dropped 7 bases and J dropped 3 bases, with 13 bases sitting between them. DNA for the CDR3: TGTGCCAGCAACCCTACAGGGACCAATCAGCCCCAGCATTTT. Residues: CASNPTGTNQPQHF.

Worth noting for this clone: Since a far larger clone is one base different, this is likely a read error. This chain uses TRBV2 with TRBJ1-5; D perhaps matches TRBD1 (6 bases). The CDR3 consists of 13 residues. The germline CDR1 and CDR2 sequences are SNHLY and FYNNEI. V was trimmed by 6 bases and J by 3 bases, leaving 9 bases between them. The CDR3 loop is CASSRDTNQPQHF. The CDR3 bases are TGTGCCAGCAGCCGGGACACCAATCAGCCCCAGCATTTT.

The rearrangement joins TRBV3-1 (or the pseudogene TRBV3-2) to TRBJ1-3; 7 bases line up with TRBD1. CDR1 and CDR2 from the germline V gene are LGHDT and YNNKEL (reference sequence). Germline trimming cut 0 bases from V and 5 bases from J; bases unmatched to any gene: 1. This CDR3 is built from 14 residues. The CDR3 nucleotides read TGTGCCAGCAGCCAAGACAGGGGGAGAAACACCATATATTTT. Encoded protein: CASSQDRGRNTIYF.

The chain uses TRBV20-1 and TRBJ2-3; D is unclear. Germline CDR1 reads DFQATT; CDR2 reads SNEGSKA (reference sequence). The V gene lost 6 bases and the J gene lost 1 base, with 2 bases spanning the gap. CDR3 length equals 10 residues. This CDR3 reads CSAGTDTQYF. The CDR3 DNA is TGCAGTGCCGGCACAGATACGCAGTATTTT.

The chain links TRBV5-1 to TRBJ2-1; TRBD1 matches 8 bases. CDR3 length equals 16 residues. Germline lookup yields CDR1 SGHRS and CDR2 YFSETQ. The junction had 7 bases not matched to a gene; V was cut back by 3 bases and J by 2 bases. The CDR3 sequence: CASSSGTGLPYNEQFF. The CDR3 DNA reads TGCGCCAGCAGCTCCGGGACAGGCCTACCCTACAATGAGCAGTTCTTC. The variable domain in full, with the rest retrieved from reference TRBV5-1 and TRBJ2-1, is KAGVTQTPRYLIKTRGQQVTLSCSPISGHRSVSWYQQTPGQGLQFLFEYFSETQRNKGNFPGRFSGRQFSNSRSEMNVSTLELGDSALYLCASSSGTGLPYNEQFFGPGTRLTVL.

The chain employs TRBV30 and TRBJ2-7, with TRBD2 as a possible D gene (5 bases). Germline CDR1 GTSNPN, CDR2 SVGIG (reference sequence). The CDR3 consists of 12 residues. Between the trimmed V and J ends, which lost 8 bases and 0 bases, there was a span of 11 bases. The CDR3 nucleotides read TGTGCCGGCCGCGGGTACTCCTACGAGCAGTACTTC. This encodes CAGRGYSYEQYF.

The chain carries TRBV7-6 and TRBJ2-1; TRBD2 matches 8 bases. Trimming cost V 5 bases and J 1 base; bases outside gene matches: 13. Germline V gene lookup returns CDR1 SGHVS and CDR2 FNYEAQ. The CDR3 covers 18 residues. CDR3 region: CASSPGRAGGRSYNEQFF. The CDR3 region has the DNA TGTGCCAGCAGCCCAGGGAGGGCGGGAGGTCGTTCCTACAATGAGCAGTTCTTC.

CDR3 nucleotide sequence: TGTGCCAGCAGTTACCCCTCACTAGCGGGAGGGCCAAGCGAGCAGTACTTC. This translates into CASSYPSLAGGPSEQYF. V and J are TRBV7-9 and TRBJ2-7, with 13 bases lining up with TRBD2. The CDR3 consists of 17 residues. Germline values: CDR1 SEHNR, CDR2 FQNEAQ (reference sequence). V lost 6 bases to trimming and J lost 6 bases; unmatched junction nucleotides: 14.

The CDR3 bases are TGTGCCAGCAGCCGGGGACAGGGGAACTATGGCTACACCTTC. This gives the protein CASSRGQGNYGYTF. This sequence joins TRBV5-8 and TRBJ1-2, with 10 bases that match TRBD1. This CDR3 spans 14 amino acids. Trimming cost V 4 bases and J 2 bases; bases outside gene matches: 2. Germline V gene sequence: CDR1 SGHTS, CDR2 YDEGEE. Together with reference TRBV5-8 and TRBJ1-2, the CDR3 gives the full variable domain: EAGVTQSPTHLIKTRGQQATLRCSPISGHTSVYWYQQALGLGLQFLLWYDEGEERNRGNFPPRFSGRQFPNYSSELNVNALELEDSALYLCASSRGQGNYGYTFGSGTRLTVV.

This clone was recorded once. The chain employs TRBV7-9 and TRBJ1-6; D is perhaps TRBD1 (5 bases). The CDR3 is 15 amino acids. Germline V CDR1 and CDR2: SEHNR, FQNEAQ (reference sequence). V lost 3 bases to trimming and J lost 7 bases, with 13 bases between them. For the CDR3, the DNA is TGTGCCAGCAGCTTCTCCGGGACTGAGAATTCACCCCTCCACTTT. As protein: CASSFSGTENSPLHF.

The chain links TRBV7-9 to TRBJ1-2; maybe TRBD1 (5 bases). Germline assignment: CDR1 SEHNR and CDR2 FQNEAQ (reference sequence). The CDR3 is 13 amino acids. Trimming took 5 bases from V and 7 from J, leaving 14 bases between them. CDR3 amino acids: CASSQPGKGGYTF. CDR3 nucleotides: TGTGCCAGCAGCCAACCAGGGAAAGGTGGCTACACCTTC.

This clone is a singleton in its sample. The chain joins TRBV24-1 to TRBJ2-3; D unclear. V was clipped by 2 bases and J by 0 bases, with 11 bases between them. The CDR3 extends over 16 amino acids. Germline V gene data show CDR1 as KGHDR and CDR2 as SFDVKD. The CDR3 is CATSDSGDPSTDTQYF. CDR3 nucleotides: TGTGCCACCAGTGATTCGGGTGATCCTAGCACAGATACGCAGTATTTT.

V and J are TRBV19 and TRBJ1-1; tentatively, D is TRBD1 (5 bases). The CDR3 sequence is 17 residues long. Per the germline V gene, CDR1 is LNHDA and CDR2 is SQIVND (reference sequence). With 8 bases removed from V and 5 bases from J, the gap between germline ends came to 27 bases. The CDR3 coding sequence is TGTGCCAGTGCCCCGTCCGCGGGGGGGTTAGGGGTTACTGAAGCTTTCTTT. It specifies CASAPSAGGLGVTEAFF. Using reference TRBV19 and TRBJ1-1 for the parts outside the CDR3, the full variable domain is DGGITQSPKYLFRKEGQNVTLSCEQNLNHDAMYWYRQDPGQGLRLIYYSQIVNDFQKGDIAEGYSVSREKKESFPLTVTSAQKNPTAFYLCASAPSAGGLGVTEAFFGQGTRLTVV.

V usage is TRBV7-8 and J usage is TRBJ2-7; TRBD2 agrees at 7 bases. The CDR3 spans 14 residues. The V gene end was trimmed by 3 bases and the J gene end by 1 base; junction bases not matched to a gene: 3. CDR1 is SGHVS and CDR2 is FQNEAQ in the germline V gene. The CDR3 sequence is CASSFLAESYEQYF. CDR3 DNA sequence: TGTGCCAGCAGCTTCCTAGCGGAGTCCTACGAGCAGTACTTC.

The rearrangement joins TRBV18 to TRBJ2-3, with 7 bases aligning to TRBD1. This CDR3 is 18 amino acids long. Trimming at V came to 7 bases and at J to 2 bases, leaving 18 bases not matched to a gene. CDR1 and CDR2 from the germline V gene are KGHSH and LQKENI. The CDR3 is CASLPDLMRGLNTDTQYF. The CDR3 DNA reads as TGTGCCAGCTTACCCGACCTGATGAGGGGGCTGAACACAGATACGCAGTATTTT.